The present entry profiles one TCR beta chain with its context. This sample stems from a study of blood T cell repertoires in COVID-19. Study details: Sites across the United States, Italy and Spain contributed samples from acute and convalescent COVID-19. Sample material is recorded as cDNA or gDNA derived from T cells, B-cell-depleted T cells, or PBMCs.

The CDR3 is 16 amino acids. Germline-derived CDR1 and CDR2 are DFQATT and SNEGSKA (reference sequence). Trimming cost V 3 bases and J 0 bases, with 12 bases left between them. In the source study's methods: How many nucleated cells were present was estimated from reference gene primer amplification. The repertoire was sequenced with immunoSEQ multiplex PCR; TCRdb's copy has only in-frame clones and lacks some. The V and J calls and clone size are taken from that table; D and trimming were inferred from the DNA. Seen here are about 220,000 clones, approximately 86% observed once, and the top ten hold approximately 3.8%.

This TCR derives from an elderly woman with acute or convalescent COVID-19. The specimen was peripheral blood. The chain has TRBV20-1 and TRBJ2-6, with a possible D match to TRBD1 (6 bases). DNA of the CDR3: TGCAGTGCTAGTCAGGGGCCCACCTCTGGGGCCAACGTCCTGACTTTC. Translated: CSASQGPTSGANVLTF.